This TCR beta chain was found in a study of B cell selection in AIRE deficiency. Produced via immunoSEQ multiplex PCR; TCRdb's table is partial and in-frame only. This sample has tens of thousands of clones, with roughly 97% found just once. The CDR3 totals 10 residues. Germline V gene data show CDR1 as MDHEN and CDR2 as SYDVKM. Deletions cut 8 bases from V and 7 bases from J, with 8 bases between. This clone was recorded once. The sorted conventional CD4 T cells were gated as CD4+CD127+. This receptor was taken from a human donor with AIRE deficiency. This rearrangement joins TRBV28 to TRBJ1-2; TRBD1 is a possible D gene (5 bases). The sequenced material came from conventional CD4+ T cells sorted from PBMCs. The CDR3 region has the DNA TGTGCCAGCCTGGGGGGTGGCTACACCTTC. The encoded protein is CASLGGGYTF.